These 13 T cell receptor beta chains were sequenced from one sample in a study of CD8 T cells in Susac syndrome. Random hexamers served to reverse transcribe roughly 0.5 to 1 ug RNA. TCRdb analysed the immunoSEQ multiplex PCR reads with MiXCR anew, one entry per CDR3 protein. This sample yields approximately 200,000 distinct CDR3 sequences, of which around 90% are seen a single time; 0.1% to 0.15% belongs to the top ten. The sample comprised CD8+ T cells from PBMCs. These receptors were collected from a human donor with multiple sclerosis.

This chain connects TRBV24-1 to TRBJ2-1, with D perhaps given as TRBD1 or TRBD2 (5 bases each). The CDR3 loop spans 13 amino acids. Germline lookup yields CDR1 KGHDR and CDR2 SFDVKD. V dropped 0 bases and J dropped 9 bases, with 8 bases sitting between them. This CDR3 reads CATSDLPGTEQFF. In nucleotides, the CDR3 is TGTGCCACCAGTGATTTGCCTGGGACTGAGCAGTTCTTC.

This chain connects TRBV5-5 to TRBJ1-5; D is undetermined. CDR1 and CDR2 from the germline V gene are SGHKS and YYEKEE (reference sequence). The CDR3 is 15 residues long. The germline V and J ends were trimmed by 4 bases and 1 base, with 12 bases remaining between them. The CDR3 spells CASSVSGPSNQPQHF. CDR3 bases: TGTGCCAGCAGCGTATCGGGCCCAAGCAATCAGCCCCAGCATTTT.

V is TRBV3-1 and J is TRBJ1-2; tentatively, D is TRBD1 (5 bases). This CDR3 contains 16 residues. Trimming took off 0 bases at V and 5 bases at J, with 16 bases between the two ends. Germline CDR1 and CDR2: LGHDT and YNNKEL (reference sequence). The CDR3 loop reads CASSQDLWGRTYGYTF. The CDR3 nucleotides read TGTGCCAGCAGCCAAGATCTTTGGGGCAGGACATATGGCTACACCTTC.

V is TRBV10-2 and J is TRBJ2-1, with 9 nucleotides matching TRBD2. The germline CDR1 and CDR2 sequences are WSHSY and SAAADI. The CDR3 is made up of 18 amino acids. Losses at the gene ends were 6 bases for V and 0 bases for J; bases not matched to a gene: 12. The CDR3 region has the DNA TGCGCCAGCAGCGCCGGGACTAGCCGTTTGAGCTCCTACAATGAGCAGTTCTTC. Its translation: CASSAGTSRLSSYNEQFF.

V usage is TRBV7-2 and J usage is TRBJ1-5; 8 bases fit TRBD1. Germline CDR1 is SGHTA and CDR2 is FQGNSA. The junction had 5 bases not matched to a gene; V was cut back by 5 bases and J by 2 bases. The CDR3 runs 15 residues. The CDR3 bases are TGTGCCAGCAGCACCTGGACAGGGCGCAATCAGCCCCAGCATTTT. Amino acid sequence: CASSTWTGRNQPQHF. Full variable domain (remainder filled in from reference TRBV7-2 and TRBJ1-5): GAGVSQSPSNKVTEKGKDVELRCDPISGHTALYWYRQSLGQGLEFLIYFQGNSAPDKSGLPSDRFSAERTGGSVSTLTIQRTQQEDSAVYLCASSTWTGRNQPQHFGDGTRLSIL.

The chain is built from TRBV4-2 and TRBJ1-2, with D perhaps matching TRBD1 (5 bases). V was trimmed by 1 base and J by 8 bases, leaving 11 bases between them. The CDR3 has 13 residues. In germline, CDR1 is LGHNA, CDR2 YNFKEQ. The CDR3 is CASSQVGASGYTF. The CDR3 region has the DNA TGTGCCAGCAGCCAAGTTGGGGCAAGCGGCTACACCTTC.

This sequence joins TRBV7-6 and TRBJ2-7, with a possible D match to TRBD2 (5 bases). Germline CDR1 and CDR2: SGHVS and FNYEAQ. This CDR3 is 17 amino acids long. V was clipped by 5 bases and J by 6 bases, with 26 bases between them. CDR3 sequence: CASSLLTRTAELGEQYF. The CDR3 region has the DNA TGTGCCAGCAGCCTTCTAACCCGGACGGCCGAACTAGGCGAGCAGTACTTC. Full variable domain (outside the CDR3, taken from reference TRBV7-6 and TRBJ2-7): GAGVSQSPRYKVTKRGQDVALRCDPISGHVSLYWYRQALGQGPEFLTYFNYEAQQDKSGLPNDRFSAERPEGSISTLTIQRTEQRDSAMYRCASSLLTRTAELGEQYFGPGTRLTVT.

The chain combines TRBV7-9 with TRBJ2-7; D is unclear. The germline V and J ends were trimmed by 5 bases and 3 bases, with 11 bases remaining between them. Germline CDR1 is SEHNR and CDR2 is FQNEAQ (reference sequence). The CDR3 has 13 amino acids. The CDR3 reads CASSRLDIYEQYF. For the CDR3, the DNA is TGTGCCAGCAGCCGCTTAGACATCTACGAGCAGTACTTC.

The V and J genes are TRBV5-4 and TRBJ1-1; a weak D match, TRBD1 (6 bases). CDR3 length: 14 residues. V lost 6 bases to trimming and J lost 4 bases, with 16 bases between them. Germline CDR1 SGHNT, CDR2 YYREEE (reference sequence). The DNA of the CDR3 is TGTGCCAGCACCTTTAATGGGGGGCTCACTGAAGCTTTCTTT. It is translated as CASTFNGGLTEAFF.

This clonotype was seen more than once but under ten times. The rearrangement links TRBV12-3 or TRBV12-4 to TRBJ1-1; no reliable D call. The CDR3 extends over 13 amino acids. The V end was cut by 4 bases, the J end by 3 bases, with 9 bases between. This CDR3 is CASSSPSHTEAFF. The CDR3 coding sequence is TGTGCCAGCAGTTCCCCTTCGCACACTGAAGCTTTCTTT.

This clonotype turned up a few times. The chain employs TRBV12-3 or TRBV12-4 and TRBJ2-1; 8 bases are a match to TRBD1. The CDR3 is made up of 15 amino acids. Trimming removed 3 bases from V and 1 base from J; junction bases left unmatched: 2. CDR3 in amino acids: CASSFGTGSYNEQFF. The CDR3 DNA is TGTGCCAGCAGTTTTGGGACAGGTTCCTACAATGAGCAGTTCTTC.

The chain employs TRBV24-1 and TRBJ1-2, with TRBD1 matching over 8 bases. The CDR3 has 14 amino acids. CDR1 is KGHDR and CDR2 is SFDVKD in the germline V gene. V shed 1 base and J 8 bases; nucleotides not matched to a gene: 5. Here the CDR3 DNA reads TGTGCCACCAGTGATTTCAGGGGGCGGGAAGGCTACACCTTC. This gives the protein CATSDFRGREGYTF.

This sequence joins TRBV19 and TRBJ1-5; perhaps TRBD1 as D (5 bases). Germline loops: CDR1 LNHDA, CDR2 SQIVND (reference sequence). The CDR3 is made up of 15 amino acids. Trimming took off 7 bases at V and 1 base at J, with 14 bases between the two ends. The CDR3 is CASNPLWGSNQPQHF. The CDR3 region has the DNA TGTGCCAGTAACCCACTATGGGGGAGCAATCAGCCCCAGCATTTT.